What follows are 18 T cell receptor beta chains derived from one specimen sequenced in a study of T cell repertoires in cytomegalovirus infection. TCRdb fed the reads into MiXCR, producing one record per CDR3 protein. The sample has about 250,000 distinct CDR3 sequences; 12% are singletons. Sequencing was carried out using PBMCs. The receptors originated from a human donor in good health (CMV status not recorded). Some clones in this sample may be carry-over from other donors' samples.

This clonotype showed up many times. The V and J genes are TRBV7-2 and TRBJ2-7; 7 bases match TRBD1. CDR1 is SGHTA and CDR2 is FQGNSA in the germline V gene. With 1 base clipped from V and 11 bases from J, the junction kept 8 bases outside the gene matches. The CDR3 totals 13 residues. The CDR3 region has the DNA TGTGCCAGCAGCTTAGGGGGGACAGCTGCCGAGTACTTC. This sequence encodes CASSLGGTAAEYF.

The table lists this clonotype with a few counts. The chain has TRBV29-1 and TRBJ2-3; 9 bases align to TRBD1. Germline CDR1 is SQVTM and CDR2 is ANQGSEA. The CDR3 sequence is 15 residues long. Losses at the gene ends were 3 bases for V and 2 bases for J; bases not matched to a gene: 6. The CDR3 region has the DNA TGCAGCGTTGATCCCGACAGGGGGGACACAGATACGCAGTATTTT. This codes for CSVDPDRGDTDTQYF.

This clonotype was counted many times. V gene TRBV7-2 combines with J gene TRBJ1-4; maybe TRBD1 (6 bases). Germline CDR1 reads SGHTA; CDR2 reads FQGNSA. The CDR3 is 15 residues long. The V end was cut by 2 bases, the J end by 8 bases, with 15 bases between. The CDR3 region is CASSLWTSGGEKLFF. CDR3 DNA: TGTGCCAGCAGCTTATGGACTTCCGGGGGCGAAAAACTGTTTTTT.

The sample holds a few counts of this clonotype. CDR3 nucleotide sequence: TGTGCCAGCAGTCCTTTTTCGGAGGGGAATGAGCAGTTCTTC. Its translation: CASSPFSEGNEQFF. The chain recombines TRBV6-5 with TRBJ2-1; D is possibly TRBD2 (6 bases). The CDR3 has 14 amino acids. Per germline, CDR1 MNHEY and CDR2 SVGAGI. V dropped 5 bases and J dropped 7 bases, with 15 bases sitting between them.

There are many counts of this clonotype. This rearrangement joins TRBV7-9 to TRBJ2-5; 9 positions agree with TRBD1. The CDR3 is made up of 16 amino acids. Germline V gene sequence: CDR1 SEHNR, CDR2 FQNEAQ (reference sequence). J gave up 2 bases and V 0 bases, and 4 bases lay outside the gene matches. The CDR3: CASSLAAGQGQETQYF. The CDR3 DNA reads TGTGCCAGCAGCTTAGCGGCCGGACAGGGGCAAGAGACCCAGTACTTC. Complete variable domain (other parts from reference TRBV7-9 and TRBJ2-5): DTGVSQNPRHKITKRGQNVTFRCDPISEHNRLYWYRQTLGQGPEFLTYFQNEAQLEKSRLLSDRFSAERPKGSFSTLEIQRTEQGDSAMYLCASSLAAGQGQETQYFGPGTRLLVL.

This chain's CDR3 is CSAAAGTGAHEQYF. CDR3 bases: TGCAGCGCCGCCGCCGGGACAGGGGCCCACGAGCAGTACTTC. The genes are TRBV29-1 and TRBJ2-7; 10 bases are a match to TRBD1. Germline values: CDR1 SQVTM, CDR2 ANQGSEA. The CDR3 runs to 14 residues. The V and J ends lost 7 bases and 5 bases, in that order; junction bases with no gene match: 11.

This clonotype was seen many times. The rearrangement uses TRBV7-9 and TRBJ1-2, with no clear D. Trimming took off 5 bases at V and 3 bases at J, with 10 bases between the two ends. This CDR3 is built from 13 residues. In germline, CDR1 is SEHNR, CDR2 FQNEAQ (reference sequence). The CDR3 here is CASSRTVDYGYTF. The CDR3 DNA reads TGTGCCAGCAGCCGGACGGTTGACTATGGCTACACCTTC.

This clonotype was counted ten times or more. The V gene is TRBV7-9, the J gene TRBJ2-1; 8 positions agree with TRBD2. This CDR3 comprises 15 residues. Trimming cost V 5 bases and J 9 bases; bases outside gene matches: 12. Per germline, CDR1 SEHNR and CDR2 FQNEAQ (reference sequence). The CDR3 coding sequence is TGTGCCAGCAGCCCCCCCGGGACTAGGCTTGGTGAGCAGTTCTTC. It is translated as CASSPPGTRLGEQFF.

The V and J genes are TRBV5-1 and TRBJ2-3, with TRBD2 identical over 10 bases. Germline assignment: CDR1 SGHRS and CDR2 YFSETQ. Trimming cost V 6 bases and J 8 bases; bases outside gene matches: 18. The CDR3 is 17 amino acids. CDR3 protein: CASTDRTSGTLGGTQYF. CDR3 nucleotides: TGCGCCAGCACCGACCGGACTAGCGGCACACTCGGCGGTACGCAGTATTTT. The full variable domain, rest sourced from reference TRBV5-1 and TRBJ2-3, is KAGVTQTPRYLIKTRGQQVTLSCSPISGHRSVSWYQQTPGQGLQFLFEYFSETQRNKGNFPGRFSGRQFSNSRSEMNVSTLELGDSALYLCASTDRTSGTLGGTQYFGPGTRLTVL.

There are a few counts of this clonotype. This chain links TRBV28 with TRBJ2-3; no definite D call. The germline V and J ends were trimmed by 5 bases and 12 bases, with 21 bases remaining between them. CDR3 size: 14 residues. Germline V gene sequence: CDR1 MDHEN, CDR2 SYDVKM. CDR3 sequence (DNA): TGTGCCAGCAGTCCCCCCCTCGGGCGCCACTCCCAGTATTTT. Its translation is CASSPPLGRHSQYF.

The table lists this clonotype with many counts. CDR3 nucleotides: TGTGCCAGCACCCCTGGGAGTAGCGCTTACAATGAGCAGTTCTTC. This encodes CASTPGSSAYNEQFF. This chain joins TRBV9 and TRBJ2-1; perhaps TRBD2 as D (5 bases). Germline lookup yields CDR1 SGDLS and CDR2 YYNGEE. Trimming cost V 6 bases and J 4 bases, with 17 bases left between them. The length of the CDR3 is 15 residues. Complete variable domain (other parts from reference TRBV9 and TRBJ2-1): DSGVTQTPKHLITATGQRVTLRCSPRSGDLSVYWYQQSLDQGLQFLIQYYNGEERAKGNILERFSAQQFPDLHSELNLSSLELGDSALYFCASTPGSSAYNEQFFGPGTRLTVL.

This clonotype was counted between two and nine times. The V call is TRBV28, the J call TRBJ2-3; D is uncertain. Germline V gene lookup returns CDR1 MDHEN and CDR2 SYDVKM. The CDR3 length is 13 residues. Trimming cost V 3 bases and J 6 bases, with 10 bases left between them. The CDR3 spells CASSLPTPDTQYF. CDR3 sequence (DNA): TGTGCCAGCAGTTTGCCAACACCGGATACGCAGTATTTT.

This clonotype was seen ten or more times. CDR3 protein: CASSSLYEAFF. DNA of the CDR3: TGTGCCAGCAGTTCCCTTTATGAAGCTTTCTTT. The gene calls are TRBV12-3 or TRBV12-4 and TRBJ1-1; D not resolved. V was cut by 4 bases and J by 7 bases, with 7 bases left in between. The CDR3 runs to 11 residues.

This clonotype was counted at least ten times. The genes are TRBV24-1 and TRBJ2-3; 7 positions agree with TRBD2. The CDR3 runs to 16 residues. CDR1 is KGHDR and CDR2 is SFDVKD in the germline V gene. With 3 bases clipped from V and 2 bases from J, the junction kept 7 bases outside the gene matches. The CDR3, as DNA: TGTGCCACCAGTGATCGTGCGGGAGCTGACACAGATACGCAGTATTTT. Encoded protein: CATSDRAGADTDTQYF.

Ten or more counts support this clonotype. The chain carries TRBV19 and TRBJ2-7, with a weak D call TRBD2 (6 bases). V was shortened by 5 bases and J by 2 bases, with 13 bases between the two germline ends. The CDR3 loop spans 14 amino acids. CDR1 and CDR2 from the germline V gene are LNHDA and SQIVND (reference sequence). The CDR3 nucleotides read TGTGCCAGTAGTCAGGTCGGGAGAACCTACGAGCAGTACTTC. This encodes CASSQVGRTYEQYF.

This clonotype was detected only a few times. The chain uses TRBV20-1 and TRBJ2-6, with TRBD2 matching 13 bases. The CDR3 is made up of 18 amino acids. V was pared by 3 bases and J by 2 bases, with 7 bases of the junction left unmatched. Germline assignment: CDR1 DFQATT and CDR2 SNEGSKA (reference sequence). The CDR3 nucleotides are TGCAGTGCTAGGCAACTAGCGGGGGGGCCCGCTGGGGCCAACGTCCTGACTTTC. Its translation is CSARQLAGGPAGANVLTF.

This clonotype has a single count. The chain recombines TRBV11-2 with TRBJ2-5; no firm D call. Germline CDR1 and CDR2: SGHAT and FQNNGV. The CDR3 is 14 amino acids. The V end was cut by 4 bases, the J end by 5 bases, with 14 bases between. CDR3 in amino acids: CASSSQSRSETQYF. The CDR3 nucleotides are TGTGCCAGCAGCTCCCAGAGCCGTAGCGAGACCCAGTACTTC.

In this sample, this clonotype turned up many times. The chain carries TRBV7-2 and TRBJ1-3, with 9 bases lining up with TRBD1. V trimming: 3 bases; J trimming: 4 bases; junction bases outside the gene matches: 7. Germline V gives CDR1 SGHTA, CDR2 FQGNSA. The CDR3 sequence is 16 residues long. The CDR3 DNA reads TGTGCCAGCAGCTTGGACAGGGGCGAGGGGGGAAACACCATATATTTT. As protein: CASSLDRGEGGNTIYF.